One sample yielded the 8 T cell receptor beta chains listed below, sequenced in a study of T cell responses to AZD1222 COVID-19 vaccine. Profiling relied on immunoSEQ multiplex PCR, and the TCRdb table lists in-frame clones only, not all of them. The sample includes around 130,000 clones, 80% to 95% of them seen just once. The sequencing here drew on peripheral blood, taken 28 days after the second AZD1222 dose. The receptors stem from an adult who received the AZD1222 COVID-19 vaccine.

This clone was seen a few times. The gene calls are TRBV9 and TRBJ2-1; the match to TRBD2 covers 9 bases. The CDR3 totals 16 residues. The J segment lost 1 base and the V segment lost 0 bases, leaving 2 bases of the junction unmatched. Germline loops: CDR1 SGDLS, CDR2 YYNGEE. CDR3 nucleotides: TGTGCCAGCAGCGTAGTTAGCGGGGGTTCCTACAATGAGCAGTTCTTC. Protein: CASSVVSGGSYNEQFF.

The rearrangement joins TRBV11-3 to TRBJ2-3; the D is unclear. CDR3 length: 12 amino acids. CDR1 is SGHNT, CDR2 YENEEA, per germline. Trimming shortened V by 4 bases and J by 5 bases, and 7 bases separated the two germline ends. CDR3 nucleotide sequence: TGTGCCAGCAGCTCTCCAGGAGATACGCAGTATTTT. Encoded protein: CASSSPGDTQYF.

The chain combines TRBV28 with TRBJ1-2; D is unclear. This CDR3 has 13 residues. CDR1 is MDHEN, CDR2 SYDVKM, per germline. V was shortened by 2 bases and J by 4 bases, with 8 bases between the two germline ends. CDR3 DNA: TGTGCCAGCAGTTTACCCCAAACCTATGGCTACACCTTC. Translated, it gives CASSLPQTYGYTF.

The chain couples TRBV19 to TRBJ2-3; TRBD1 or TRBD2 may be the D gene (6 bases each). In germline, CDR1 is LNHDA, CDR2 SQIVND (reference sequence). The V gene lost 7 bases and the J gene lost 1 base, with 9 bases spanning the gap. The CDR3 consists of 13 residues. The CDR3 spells CASKRGGTDTQYF. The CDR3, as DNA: TGTGCCAGTAAGAGGGGGGGCACAGATACGCAGTATTTT.

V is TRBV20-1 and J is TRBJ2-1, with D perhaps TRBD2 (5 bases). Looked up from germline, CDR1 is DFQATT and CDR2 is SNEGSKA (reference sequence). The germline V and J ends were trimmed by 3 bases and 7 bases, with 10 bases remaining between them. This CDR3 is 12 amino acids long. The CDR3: CSASGLRNEQFF. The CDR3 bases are TGCAGTGCTAGTGGACTGAGGAATGAGCAGTTCTTC.

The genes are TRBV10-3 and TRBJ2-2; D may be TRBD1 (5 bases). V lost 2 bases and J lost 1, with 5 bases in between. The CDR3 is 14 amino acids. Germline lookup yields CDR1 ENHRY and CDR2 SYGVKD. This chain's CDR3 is CAISETGNTGELFF. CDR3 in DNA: TGTGCCATCAGTGAGACAGGGAACACCGGGGAGCTGTTTTTT.

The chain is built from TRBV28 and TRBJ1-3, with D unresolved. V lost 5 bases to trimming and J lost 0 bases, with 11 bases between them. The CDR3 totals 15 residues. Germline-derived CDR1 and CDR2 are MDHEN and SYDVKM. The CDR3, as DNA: TGTGCCAGCAGTCCCCGTCGGGGCTCTGGAAACACCATATATTTT. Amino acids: CASSPRRGSGNTIYF.

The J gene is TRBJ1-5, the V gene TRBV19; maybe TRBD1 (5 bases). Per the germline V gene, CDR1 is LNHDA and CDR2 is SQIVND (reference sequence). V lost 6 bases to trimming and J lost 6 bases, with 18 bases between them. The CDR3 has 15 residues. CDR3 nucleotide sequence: TGTGCCAGTAGGTCGAGGTTGGGGACGTCTCAGCCCCAGCATTTT. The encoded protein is CASRSRLGTSQPQHF.